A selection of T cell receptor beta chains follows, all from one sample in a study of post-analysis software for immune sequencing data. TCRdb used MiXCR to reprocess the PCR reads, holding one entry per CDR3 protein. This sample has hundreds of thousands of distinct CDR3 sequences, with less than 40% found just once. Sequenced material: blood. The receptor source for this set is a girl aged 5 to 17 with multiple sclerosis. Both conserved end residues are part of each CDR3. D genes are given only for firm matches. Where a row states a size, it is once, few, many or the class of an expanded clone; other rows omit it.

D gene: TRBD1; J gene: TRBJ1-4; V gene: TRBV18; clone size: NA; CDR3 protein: CASSPPGTGGGKLFF; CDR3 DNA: TGTGCCAGCTCACCACCGGGAACAGGGGGCGGAAAACTGTTTTTT
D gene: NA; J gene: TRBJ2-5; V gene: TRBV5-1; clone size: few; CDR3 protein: CASSLGPRKEETQYF; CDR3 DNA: TGCGCCAGCAGCTTGGGACCGAGGAAAGAAGAGACCCAGTACTTC
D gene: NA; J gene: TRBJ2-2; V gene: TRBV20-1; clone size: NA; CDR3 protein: CSARDPGVSNTGELFF; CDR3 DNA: TGCAGTGCTAGAGATCCTGGAGTTTCGAACACCGGGGAGCTGTTTTTT
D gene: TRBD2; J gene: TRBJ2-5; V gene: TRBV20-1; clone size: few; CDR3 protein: CSARTSGGETQYF; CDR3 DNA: TGCAGTGCTCGTACTAGCGGTGGTGAGACCCAGTACTTC
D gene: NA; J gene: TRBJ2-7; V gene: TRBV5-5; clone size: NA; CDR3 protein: CASSWTVAYEQYF; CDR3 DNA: TGTGCCAGCAGCTGGACAGTAGCCTACGAGCAGTACTTC
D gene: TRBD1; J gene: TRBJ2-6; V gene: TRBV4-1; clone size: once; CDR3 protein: CASSQDPIGTGVLSGANVLAF; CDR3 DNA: TGCGCCAGCAGCCAAGACCCCATTGGGACAGGGGTCCTCTCTGGGGCCAACGTCCTGGCTTTC
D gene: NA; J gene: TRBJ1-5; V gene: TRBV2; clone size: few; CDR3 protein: CATQSGGRQPQHF; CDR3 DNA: TGTGCCACCCAGTCCGGGGGGCGTCAGCCCCAGCATTTT
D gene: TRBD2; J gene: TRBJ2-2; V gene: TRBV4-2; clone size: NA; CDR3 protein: CASSSRLAGGRSTGELFF; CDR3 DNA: TGTGCCAGCAGCTCCCGACTAGCGGGGGGCCGGAGCACCGGGGAGCTGTTTTTT
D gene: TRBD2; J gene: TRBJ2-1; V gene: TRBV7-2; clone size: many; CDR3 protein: CASSLRTSGGSSYNEQFF; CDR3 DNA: TGTGCCAGCAGCCTAAGGACTAGCGGGGGTAGCTCCTACAATGAGCAGTTCTTC
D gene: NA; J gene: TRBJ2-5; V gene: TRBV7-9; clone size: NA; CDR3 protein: CASSAPSQGEETQYF; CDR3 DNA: TGTGCCAGCAGCGCTCCGTCGCAGGGAGAAGAGACCCAGTACTTC
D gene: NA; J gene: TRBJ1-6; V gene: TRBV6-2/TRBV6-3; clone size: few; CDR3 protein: CASSYSGSYNSPLHF; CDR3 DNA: TGTGCCAGCAGTTACTCCGGCAGCTATAATTCACCCCTCCACTTT
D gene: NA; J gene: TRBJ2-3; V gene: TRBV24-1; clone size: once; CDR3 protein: CATILRRVNTDTQYF; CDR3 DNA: TGTGCCACCATTCTGAGAAGGGTTAACACAGATACGCAGTATTTT
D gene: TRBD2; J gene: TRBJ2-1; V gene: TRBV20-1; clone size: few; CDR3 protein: CSAPRTSGGGDEQFF; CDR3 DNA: TGCAGTGCTCCGAGGACTAGCGGGGGCGGGGATGAGCAGTTCTTC
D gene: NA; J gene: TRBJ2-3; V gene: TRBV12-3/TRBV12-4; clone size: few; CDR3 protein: CASSERTGADTQYF; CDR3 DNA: TGTGCCAGCAGCGAACGGACTGGGGCAGATACGCAGTATTTT
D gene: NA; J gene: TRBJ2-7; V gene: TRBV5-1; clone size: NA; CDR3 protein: CASSWGDSSYEQYF; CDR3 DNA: TGCGCCAGCAGCTGGGGGGACAGTTCCTACGAGCAGTACTTC
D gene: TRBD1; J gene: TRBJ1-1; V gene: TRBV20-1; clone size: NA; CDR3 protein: CSVPDRGNTEAFF; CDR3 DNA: TGCAGTGTTCCAGACAGGGGGAACACTGAAGCTTTCTTT
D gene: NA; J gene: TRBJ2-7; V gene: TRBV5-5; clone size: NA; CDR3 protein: CASRPGGGVIYEQYF; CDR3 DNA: TGTGCCAGCAGACCCGGAGGAGGGGTCATTTACGAGCAGTACTTC
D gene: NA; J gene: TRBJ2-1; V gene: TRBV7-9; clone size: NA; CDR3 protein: CASRSDSLSYNEQFF; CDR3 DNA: TGTGCCAGCAGGTCGGACTCCCTCTCCTACAATGAGCAGTTCTTC
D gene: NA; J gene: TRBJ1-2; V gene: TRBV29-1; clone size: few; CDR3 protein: CSSVGTNYGYTF; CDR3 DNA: TGCAGCTCGGTGGGAACTAACTATGGCTACACCTTC
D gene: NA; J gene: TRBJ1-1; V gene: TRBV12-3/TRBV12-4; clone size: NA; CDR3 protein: CASSLAETGYTEAFF; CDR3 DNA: TGTGCCAGCAGTTTAGCGGAAACAGGGTACACTGAAGCTTTCTTT
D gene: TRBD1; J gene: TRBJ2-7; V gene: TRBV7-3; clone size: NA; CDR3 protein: CANSQGAQGEQYF; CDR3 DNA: TGTGCCAACTCTCAGGGGGCGCAAGGCGAGCAGTACTTC
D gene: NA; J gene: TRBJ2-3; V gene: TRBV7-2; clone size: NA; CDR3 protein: CASSPRGASTDTQYF; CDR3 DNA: TGTGCCAGCAGCCCACGGGGGGCTAGCACAGATACGCAGTATTTT
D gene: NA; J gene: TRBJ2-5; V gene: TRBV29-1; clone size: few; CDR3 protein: CSALGANQETQYF; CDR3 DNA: TGCAGCGCCCTGGGGGCAAATCAAGAGACCCAGTACTTC
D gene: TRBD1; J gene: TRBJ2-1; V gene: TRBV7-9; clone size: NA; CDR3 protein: CASSLGGQGIYNEQFF; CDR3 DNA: TGTGCCAGCAGCTTAGGGGGACAGGGCATTTACAATGAGCAGTTCTTC
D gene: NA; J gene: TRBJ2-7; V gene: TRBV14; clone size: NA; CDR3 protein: CASSVGPSPLYEQYF; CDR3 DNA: TGTGCCAGCAGCGTAGGTCCCTCCCCACTCTACGAGCAGTACTTC
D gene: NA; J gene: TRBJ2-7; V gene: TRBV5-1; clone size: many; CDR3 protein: CASRAGTTYEQYF; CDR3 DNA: TGCGCCAGCAGGGCCGGGACCACCTACGAGCAGTACTTC
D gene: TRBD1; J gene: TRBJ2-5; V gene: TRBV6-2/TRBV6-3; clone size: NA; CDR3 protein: CASRSRQGVQETQYF; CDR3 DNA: TGTGCCAGCAGATCCCGACAGGGAGTCCAAGAGACCCAGTACTTC
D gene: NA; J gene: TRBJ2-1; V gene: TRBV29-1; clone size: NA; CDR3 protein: CSVGKGERVDNEQFF; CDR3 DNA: TGCAGCGTTGGGAAAGGGGAGCGGGTGGACAATGAGCAGTTCTTC
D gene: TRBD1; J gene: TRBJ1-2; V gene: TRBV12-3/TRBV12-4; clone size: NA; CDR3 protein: CASGVYGDRDGYTF; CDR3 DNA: TGTGCCAGCGGGGTTTACGGAGACAGGGACGGCTACACCTTC
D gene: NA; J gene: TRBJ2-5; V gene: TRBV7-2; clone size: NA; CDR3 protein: CASSTRGGNEQYF; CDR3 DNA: TGTGCCAGCAGCACTCGTGGGGGGAATGAGCAGTACTTC
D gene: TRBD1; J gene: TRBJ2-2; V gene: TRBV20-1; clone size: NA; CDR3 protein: CSARDESRTGVSTGELFF; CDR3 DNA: TGCAGTGCTAGAGATGAAAGTAGGACAGGGGTTAGCACCGGGGAGCTGTTTTTT
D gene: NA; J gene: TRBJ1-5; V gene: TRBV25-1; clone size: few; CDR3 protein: CASSETRGSNQPQHF; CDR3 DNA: TGTGCCAGCAGTGAAACAAGGGGTAGCAATCAGCCCCAGCATTTT
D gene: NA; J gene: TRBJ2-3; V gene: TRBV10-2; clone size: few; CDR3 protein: CASVRSDTQYF; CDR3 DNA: TGCGCCAGCGTTCGATCGGATACGCAGTATTTT
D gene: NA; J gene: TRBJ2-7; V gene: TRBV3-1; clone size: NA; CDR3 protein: CASSPRGYYEQYF; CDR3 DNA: TGTGCCAGCAGCCCCAGGGGTTACTACGAGCAGTACTTC
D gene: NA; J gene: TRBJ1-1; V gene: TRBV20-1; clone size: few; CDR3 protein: CSANTRGGTEAFF; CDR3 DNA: TGCAGTGCTAACACGAGGGGCGGCACTGAAGCTTTCTTT
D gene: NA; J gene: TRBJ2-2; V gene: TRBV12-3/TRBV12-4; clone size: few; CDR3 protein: CASSWQGDTGELFF; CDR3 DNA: TGTGCCAGCAGTTGGCAGGGCGACACCGGGGAGCTGTTTTTT
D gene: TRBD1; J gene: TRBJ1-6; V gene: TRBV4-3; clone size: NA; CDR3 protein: CASSQDRSRGKDSPLHF; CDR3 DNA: TGCGCCAGCAGCCAAGATAGGAGCAGGGGGAAAGATTCACCCCTCCACTTT